This T cell receptor (beta chain) came from a study of tumor and adjacent non-tumor tissue in lung cancer. No cell sorting was done before RNA was extracted from the tissue. This clonotype was counted once. The library came from three nested PCR rounds adapted from ARM-PCR protocols. TCRdb re-derived calls from the multiplex PCR reads in MiXCR, one entry per CDR3 protein. Among over 110,000 distinct CDR3 sequences listed, around 61% were seen once. The CDR3 totals 17 residues. Looked up from germline, CDR1 is MGHRA and CDR2 is YSYEKL. Trimming left V 0 bases short and J 7 bases short, with 18 bases between.

The chain recombines TRBV4-1 with TRBJ2-2, with a possible D match to TRBD1 (5 bases). The sequenced sample was lung tumor tissue. The TCR originated in a man in his 60s with small cell lung cancer. CDR3 region: CASSQEGARQGGGELFF. CDR3 DNA sequence: TGCGCCAGCAGCCAAGAAGGGGCGCGGCAGGGCGGCGGGGAGCTGTTTTTT.